The rows below give T cell receptor beta chains drawn from one sample of a study of PD-L1 blockade in urothelial cancer. Produced via immunoSEQ multiplex PCR; TCRdb's table is partial and in-frame only. The table includes about 84,000 clones, 82% detected once. The sequenced sample was PBMCs, obtained around atezolizumab (anti-PD-L1) treatment. These receptors all stem from a man in his 70s with urothelial cancer. Each CDR3 is given with its conserved first and last residue. The order of the fields is V gene, J gene, D gene, CDR3 protein, CDR3 DNA. A D gene is named only where the DNA matches it firmly.

>TRBV19|TRBJ1-5|NA
CASSMVSGSNQPQHF
TGTGCCAGTAGTATGGTGTCAGGGAGCAATCAGCCCCAGCATTTT
>TRBV5-1|TRBJ1-4|TRBD1
CASSMGQPTTNEKLFF
TGCGCCAGCAGCATGGGACAGCCGACAACTAATGAAAAACTGTTTTTT
>TRBV19|TRBJ1-2|NA
CASSSSHIVHGYTF
TGTGCCAGTAGTAGTTCCCACATTGTCCACGGCTACACCTTC
>TRBV6-6|TRBJ1-1|NA
CASRLSGLWSEAFF
TGTGCCAGCAGACTATCGGGATTATGGTCTGAAGCTTTCTTT
>TRBV6-1|TRBJ2-7|TRBD1
CASKTGTGPYEQYF
TGTGCCAGCAAGACCGGGACAGGGCCCTACGAGCAGTACTTC
>TRBV6-6|TRBJ1-2|TRBD1
CASSQGTGYGYTF
TGTGCCAGCAGCCAAGGGACAGGTTATGGCTACACCTTC
>TRBV7-2|TRBJ2-1|NA
CASSLGGSLNEQFF
TGTGCCAGCAGCCTCGGCGGCAGTCTCAATGAGCAGTTCTTC
>TRBV5-6|TRBJ1-6|TRBD1
CASTPSTGDYNSPLHF
TGTGCCAGCACCCCATCGACAGGGGACTATAATTCACCCCTCCACTTT
>TRBV7-2|TRBJ2-7|TRBD1
CASSLGDSFAYEQYF
TGTGCCAGCAGCTTAGGGGACAGCTTCGCCTACGAGCAGTACTTC
>TRBV2|TRBJ1-2|TRBD1
CASRRDRDAYGYTF
TGTGCCAGCAGGCGGGACAGGGATGCCTATGGCTACACCTTC
>TRBV2|TRBJ1-5|NA
CASSSNAGNQPQHF
TGTGCCAGCAGCTCAAACGCGGGGAACCAGCCCCAGCATTTT
>TRBV6-6|TRBJ2-3|NA
CASSTRDTDTQYF
TGTGCCAGCAGTACGAGGGACACAGATACGCAGTATTTT